This T cell receptor beta chain was recovered during a study of blood T cell repertoires in COVID-19. Overall study context: COVID-19 samples, acute and convalescent, were from the United States, Italy and Spain. PBMCs, B-cell-depleted T cells, or T cells were the source of the cDNA or gDNA that made up the material.

In the source study's methods: Estimation of nucleated cell counts relied on the amplification of reference gene primers. Libraries were prepared by immunoSEQ multiplex PCR; TCRdb keeps only in-frame clonotypes and omits some of them. V and J calls plus clone size are reproduced from that table; the DNA served to infer D and trimming. The sample contains about 150,000 clones, approximately 80% of which appear only once. This clone was seen many times. Other DNA sequences in the same sample also yield this CDR3. The J segment lost 0 bases and the V segment lost 0 bases, leaving 6 bases of the junction unmatched. Germline CDR1 GTSNPN, CDR2 SVGIG (reference sequence). This CDR3 has 16 residues.

The sequence came from an older woman with acute or convalescent COVID-19. Sequenced input: peripheral blood. The chain carries TRBV30 and TRBJ2-3; 7 nucleotides match TRBD2. CDR3 sequence: CAWSVLGGGSTDTQYF. CDR3 in DNA: TGTGCCTGGAGTGTCCTTGGGGGGGGGAGCACAGATACGCAGTATTTT.